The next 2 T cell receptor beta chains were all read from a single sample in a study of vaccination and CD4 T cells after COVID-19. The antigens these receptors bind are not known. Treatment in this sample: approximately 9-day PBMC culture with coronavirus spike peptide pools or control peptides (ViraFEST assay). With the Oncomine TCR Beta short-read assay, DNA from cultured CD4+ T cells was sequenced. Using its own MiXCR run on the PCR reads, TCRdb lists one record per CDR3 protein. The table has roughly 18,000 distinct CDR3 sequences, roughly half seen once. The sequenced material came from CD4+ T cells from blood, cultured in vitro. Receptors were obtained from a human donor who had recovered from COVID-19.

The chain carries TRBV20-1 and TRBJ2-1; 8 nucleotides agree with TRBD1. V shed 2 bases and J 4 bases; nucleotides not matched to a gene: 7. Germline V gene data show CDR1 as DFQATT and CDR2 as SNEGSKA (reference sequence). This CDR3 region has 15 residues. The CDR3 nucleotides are TGCAGTGCTAGACCTTTGACAGGGGAGTACAATGAGCAGTTCTTC. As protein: CSARPLTGEYNEQFF.

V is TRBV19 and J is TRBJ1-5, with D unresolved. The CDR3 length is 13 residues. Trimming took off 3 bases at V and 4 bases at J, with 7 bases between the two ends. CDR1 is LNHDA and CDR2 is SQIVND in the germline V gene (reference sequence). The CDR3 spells CASSIVANQPQHF. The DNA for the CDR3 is TGTGCCAGTAGTATTGTAGCTAATCAGCCCCAGCATTTT.